Presented here are 3 T cell receptor beta chains from one specimen sequenced in a study of Ad26.COV2.S vaccination and SARS-CoV-2 variants. Indicated treatment: around 19 received Ad26.COV2.S at low or high dose, single or two shots; 5 received placebo; per-sample allocation not given. Material that was analyzed had been drawn on day 63 after the first vaccine or placebo injection. The method was immunoSEQ multiplex PCR; TCRdb's version includes in-frame clones alone and lacks a portion of them. The data hold hundreds of thousands of clones, with nearly 90% observed a single time. Specimen: peripheral blood, collected in a trial of Ad26.COV2.S vaccine versus placebo. The source of these receptors is a person aged 18 to 59 who received the Ad26.COV2.S COVID-19 vaccine or a placebo.

The chain has TRBV3-1 (or the pseudogene TRBV3-2) and TRBJ1-4; a possible D gene is TRBD1 (5 bases). CDR1 is LGHDT, CDR2 YNNKEL, per germline (reference sequence). The CDR3 has 15 amino acids. The germline V and J ends were trimmed by 0 bases and 6 bases, with 11 bases remaining between them. The CDR3 region is CASSQDGGTHEKLFF. The CDR3 DNA is TGTGCCAGCAGCCAAGATGGGGGAACCCATGAAAAACTGTTTTTT.

The chain joins TRBV12-3 or TRBV12-4 to TRBJ1-5; D is unclear. CDR3 length equals 12 residues. Trimming pared 3 bases from V and 10 bases from J, leaving 10 bases between. CDR3 in amino acids: CASSFPGSPQHF. For the CDR3, the DNA is TGTGCCAGCAGTTTCCCGGGCAGTCCCCAGCATTTT.

V and J are TRBV11-2 and TRBJ2-3; D might be TRBD1 (5 bases). With 2 bases removed from V and 7 bases from J, the gap between germline ends came to 19 bases. Per the germline V gene, CDR1 is SGHAT and CDR2 is FQNNGV. The CDR3 is 16 residues long. CDR3 residues: CASSLSLPTPGNTQYF. DNA of the CDR3: TGTGCCAGCAGCTTAAGCTTGCCCACACCAGGGAATACGCAGTATTTT.